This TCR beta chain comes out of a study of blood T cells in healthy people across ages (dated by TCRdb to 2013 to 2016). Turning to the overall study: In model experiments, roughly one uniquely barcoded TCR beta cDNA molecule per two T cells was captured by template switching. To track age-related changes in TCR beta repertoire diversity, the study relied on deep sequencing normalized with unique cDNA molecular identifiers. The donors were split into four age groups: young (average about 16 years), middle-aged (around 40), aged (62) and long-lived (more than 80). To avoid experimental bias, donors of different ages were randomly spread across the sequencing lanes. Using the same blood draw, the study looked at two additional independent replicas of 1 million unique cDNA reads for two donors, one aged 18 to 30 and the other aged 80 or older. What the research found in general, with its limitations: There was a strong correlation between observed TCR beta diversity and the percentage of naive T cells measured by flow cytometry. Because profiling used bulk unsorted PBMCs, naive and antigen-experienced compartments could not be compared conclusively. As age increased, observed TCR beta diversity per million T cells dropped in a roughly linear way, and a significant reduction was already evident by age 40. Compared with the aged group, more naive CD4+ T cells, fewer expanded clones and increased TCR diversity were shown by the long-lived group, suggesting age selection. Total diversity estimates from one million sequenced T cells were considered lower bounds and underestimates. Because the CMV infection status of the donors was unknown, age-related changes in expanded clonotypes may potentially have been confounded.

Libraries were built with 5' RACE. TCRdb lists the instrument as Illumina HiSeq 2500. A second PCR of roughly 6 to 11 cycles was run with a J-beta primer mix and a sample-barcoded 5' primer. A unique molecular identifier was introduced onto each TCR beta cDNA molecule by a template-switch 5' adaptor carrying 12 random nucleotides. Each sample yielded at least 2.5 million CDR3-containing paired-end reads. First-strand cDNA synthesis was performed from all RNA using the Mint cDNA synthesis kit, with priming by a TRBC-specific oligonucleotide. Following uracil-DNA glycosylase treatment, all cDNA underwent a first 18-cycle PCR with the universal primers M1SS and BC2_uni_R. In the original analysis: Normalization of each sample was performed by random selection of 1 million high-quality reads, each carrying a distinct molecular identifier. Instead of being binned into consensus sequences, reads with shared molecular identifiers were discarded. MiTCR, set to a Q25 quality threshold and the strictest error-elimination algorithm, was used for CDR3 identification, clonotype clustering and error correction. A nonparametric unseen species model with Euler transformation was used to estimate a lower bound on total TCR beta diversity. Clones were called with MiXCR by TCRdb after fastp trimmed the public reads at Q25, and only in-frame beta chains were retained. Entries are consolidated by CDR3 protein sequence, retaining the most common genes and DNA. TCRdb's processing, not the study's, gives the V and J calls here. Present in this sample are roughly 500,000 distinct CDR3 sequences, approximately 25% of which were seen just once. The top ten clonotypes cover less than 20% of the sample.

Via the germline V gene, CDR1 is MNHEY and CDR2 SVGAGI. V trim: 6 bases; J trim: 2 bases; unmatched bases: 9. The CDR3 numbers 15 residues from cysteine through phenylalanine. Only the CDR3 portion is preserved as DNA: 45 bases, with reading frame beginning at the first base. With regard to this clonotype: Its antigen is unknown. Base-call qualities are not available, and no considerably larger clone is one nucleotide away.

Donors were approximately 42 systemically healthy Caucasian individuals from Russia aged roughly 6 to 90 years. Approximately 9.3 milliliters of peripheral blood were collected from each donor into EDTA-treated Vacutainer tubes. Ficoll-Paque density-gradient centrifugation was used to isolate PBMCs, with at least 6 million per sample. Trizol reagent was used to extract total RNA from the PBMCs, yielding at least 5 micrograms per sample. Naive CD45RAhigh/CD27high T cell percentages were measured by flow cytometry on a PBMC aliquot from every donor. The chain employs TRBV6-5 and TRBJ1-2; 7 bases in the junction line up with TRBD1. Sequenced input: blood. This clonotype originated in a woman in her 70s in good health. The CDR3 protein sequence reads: CASSIRQGLNYGYTF. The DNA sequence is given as TGTGCCAGCAGCATAAGACAGGGCTTAAACTATGGCTACACCTTC.